This record concerns one TCR beta chain sequence. Its matching antigen is unknown. TCRdb's copy holds only in-frame clones and misses some; the assay was immunoSEQ multiplex PCR. The sample lists about 160,000 clones; about 90% were seen once. CDR3 length: 14 amino acids. V lost 2 bases to trimming and J lost 9 bases, with 14 bases between them. Germline V gene lookup returns CDR1 MNHEY and CDR2 SVGEGT. The data were taken from a study of T cell responses to AZD1222 COVID-19 vaccine. Findings and caveats of the study: Donors were mostly white British, more females; clonal diversity possibly underestimated.

This clonotype originated in an adult in good health. The chain joins TRBV6-2 or TRBV6-3 to TRBJ2-1; the D gene is possibly TRBD2 (6 bases). This specimen was peripheral blood, taken on day 0 of MenACWY control vaccination. The DNA for the CDR3 is TGTGCCAGCAGTTACGGAGGGTTGGGACCTGAGCAGTTCTTC. As protein: CASSYGGLGPEQFF.